At least ten counts were recorded for the clone carrying this TCR beta chain. What it binds is unknown. The isolated RNA, all of it, was reverse transcribed, so expressed TCRB transcripts were what got sequenced. Here immunoSEQ multiplex PCR was the method, and the copy in TCRdb shows in-frame clones only, minus some. This sample has tens of thousands of clones, with around 32% found just once. This record comes from a study of beta chain features in type 1 diabetes. The CDR3 has 12 residues. Trimming cost V 3 bases and J 9 bases; bases outside gene matches: 4. CDR1 and CDR2 (germline): SGHNT, YENEEA. Study-wide findings and caveats: Moderately but significantly shorter TCRB CDR3s were found in Type 1 diabetes patients in all four CD4+ subsets.

This clonotype originated in a woman between 18 and 29 years old in good health. The rearrangement uses TRBV11-3 and TRBJ2-5; the match to TRBD2 covers 7 bases. The sequencing sample was made of stem cell memory CD4+ T cells from blood. CDR3 nucleotides: TGTGCCAGCAGCTTCGCCCGGGAGGCCCAGTACTTC. Protein: CASSFAREAQYF.